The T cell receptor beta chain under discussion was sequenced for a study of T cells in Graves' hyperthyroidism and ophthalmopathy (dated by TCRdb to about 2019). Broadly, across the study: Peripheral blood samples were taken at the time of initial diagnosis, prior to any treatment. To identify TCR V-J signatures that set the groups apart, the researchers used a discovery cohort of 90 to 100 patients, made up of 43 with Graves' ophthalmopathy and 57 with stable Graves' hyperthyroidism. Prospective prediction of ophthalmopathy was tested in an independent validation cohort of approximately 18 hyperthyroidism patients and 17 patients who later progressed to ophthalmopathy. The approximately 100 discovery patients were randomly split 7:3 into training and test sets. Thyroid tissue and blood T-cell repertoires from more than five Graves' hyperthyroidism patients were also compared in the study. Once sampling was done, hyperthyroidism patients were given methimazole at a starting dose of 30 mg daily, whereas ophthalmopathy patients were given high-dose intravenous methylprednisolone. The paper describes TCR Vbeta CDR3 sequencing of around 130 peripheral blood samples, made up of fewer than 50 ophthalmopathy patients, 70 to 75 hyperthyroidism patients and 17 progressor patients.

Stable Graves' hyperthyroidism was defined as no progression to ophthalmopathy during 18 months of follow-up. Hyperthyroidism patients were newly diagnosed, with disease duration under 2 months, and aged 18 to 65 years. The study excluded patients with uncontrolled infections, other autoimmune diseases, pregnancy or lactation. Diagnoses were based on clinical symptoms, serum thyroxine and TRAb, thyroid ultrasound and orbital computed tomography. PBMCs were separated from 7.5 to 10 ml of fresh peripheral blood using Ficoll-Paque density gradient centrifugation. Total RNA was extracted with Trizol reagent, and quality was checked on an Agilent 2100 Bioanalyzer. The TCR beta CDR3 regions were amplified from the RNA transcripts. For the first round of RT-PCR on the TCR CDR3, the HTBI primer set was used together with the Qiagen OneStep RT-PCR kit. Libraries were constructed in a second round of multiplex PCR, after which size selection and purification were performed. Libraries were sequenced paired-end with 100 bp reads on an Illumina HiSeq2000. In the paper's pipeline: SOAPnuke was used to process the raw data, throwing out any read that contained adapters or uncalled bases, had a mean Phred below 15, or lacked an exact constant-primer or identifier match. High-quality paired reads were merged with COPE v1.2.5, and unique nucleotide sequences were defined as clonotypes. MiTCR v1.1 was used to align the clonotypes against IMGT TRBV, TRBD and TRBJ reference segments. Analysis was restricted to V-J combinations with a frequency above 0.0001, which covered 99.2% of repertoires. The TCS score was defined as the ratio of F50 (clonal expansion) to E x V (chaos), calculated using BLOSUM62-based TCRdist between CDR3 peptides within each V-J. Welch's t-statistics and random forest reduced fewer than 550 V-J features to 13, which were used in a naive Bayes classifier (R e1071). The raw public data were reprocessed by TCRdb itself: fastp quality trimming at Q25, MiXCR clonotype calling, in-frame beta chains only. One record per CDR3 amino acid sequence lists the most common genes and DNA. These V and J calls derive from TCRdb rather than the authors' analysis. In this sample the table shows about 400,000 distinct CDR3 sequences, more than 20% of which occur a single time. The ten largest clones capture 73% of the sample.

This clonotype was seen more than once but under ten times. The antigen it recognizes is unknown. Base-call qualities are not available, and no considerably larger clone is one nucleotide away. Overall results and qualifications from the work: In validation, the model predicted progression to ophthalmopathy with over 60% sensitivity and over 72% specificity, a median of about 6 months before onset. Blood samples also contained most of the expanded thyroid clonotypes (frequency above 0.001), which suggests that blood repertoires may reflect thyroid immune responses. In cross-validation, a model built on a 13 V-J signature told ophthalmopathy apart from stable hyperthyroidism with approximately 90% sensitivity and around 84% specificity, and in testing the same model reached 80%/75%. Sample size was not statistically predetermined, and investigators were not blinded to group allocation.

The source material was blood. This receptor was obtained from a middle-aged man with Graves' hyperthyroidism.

The CDR3 reads as follows: CASSKYRDKLYEQYF. The sequence in DNA is TGTGCCAGTTCCAAATACCGGGATAAGCTGTACGAGCAGTACTTC. The chain employs TRBV18 and TRBJ2-7; possibly the D gene is TRBD2, per 5 matching bases. CDR1 and CDR2 (KGHSH, LQKENI) derive from the germline V gene. Deletion took 9 bases off V and 4 bases off J, with a span of 22 bases between the germline ends. Reading from cysteine to phenylalanine, the CDR3 counts 15 amino acids. Only the CDR3 region is kept as DNA, spanning 45 bases read in frame from base 1.